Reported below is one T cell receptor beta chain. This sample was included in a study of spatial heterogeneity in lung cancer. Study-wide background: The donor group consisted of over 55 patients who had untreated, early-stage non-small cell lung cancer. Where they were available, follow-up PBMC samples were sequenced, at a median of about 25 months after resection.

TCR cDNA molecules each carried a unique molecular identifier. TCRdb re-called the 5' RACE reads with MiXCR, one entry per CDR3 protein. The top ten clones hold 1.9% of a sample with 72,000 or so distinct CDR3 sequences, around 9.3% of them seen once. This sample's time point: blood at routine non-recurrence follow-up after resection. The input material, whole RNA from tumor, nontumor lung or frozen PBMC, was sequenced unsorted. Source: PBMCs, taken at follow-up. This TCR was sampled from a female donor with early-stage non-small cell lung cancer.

The CDR3 loop reads CASLLGQVRAFF. DNA for the CDR3: TGTGCCAGCCTCCTCGGACAGGTTAGGGCTTTCTTT. The chain couples TRBV2 to TRBJ1-1, with 7 bases that match TRBD1. CDR1 and CDR2 from the germline V gene are SNHLY and FYNNEI. This CDR3 region has 12 residues. V lost 8 bases, J lost 11 bases, and 11 bases stayed unmatched.